The 4 T cell receptor beta chains presented below share a single source sample, sequenced in a study of blood T cell repertoires in COVID-19. The repertoire was sequenced with immunoSEQ multiplex PCR; TCRdb's copy has only in-frame clones and lacks some. The data hold around 200,000 clones, with around 87% observed a single time. Sequencing was performed on peripheral blood. All receptors come from a woman under 30 who had recovered from COVID-19.

CDR3 coding DNA: TGTGCCAGCAGTAGACAGGGGTGGAATGAGCAGTTCTTC. Its protein product is CASSRQGWNEQFF. V and J are TRBV6-2 or TRBV6-3 and TRBJ2-1; 8 bases are a match to TRBD1. Germline CDR1 reads MNHEY; CDR2 reads SVGEGT. Unmatched junction bases numbered 4, after V lost 5 bases and J lost 7 bases. CDR3 length: 13 amino acids.

Written as DNA, the CDR3 is TGCGCCAGCAGCTTGGCTGGACAGGATAACAATGAGCAGTTCTTC. Translated: CASSLAGQDNNEQFF. The rearrangement links TRBV5-1 to TRBJ2-1; 7 bases are a match to TRBD1. The CDR3 sequence is 15 residues long. The germline V gene encodes CDR1 SGHRS and CDR2 YFSETQ. With 0 bases clipped from V and 5 bases from J, the junction kept 5 bases outside the gene matches.

The CDR3 here is CAIHSQGAGEQYF. As DNA, the CDR3 is TGTGCCATACACTCCCAGGGGGCGGGGGAGCAGTACTTC. V gene TRBV10-3 combines with J gene TRBJ2-7, with 8 bases identical to TRBD1. Germline V gene sequence: CDR1 ENHRY, CDR2 SYGVKD. This CDR3 is built from 13 residues. J gave up 7 bases and V 9 bases, and 11 bases lay outside the gene matches.

CDR3 DNA: TGTGCCAGCAGCGCCCGGACTAGCTGGAACACAGATACGCAGTATTTT. Translation: CASSARTSWNTDTQYF. This rearrangement joins TRBV11-3 to TRBJ2-3; TRBD2 agrees at 8 bases. V shed 5 bases, J shed 2 bases, and the junction held 9 bases outside the gene matches. Looked up from germline, CDR1 is SGHNT and CDR2 is YENEEA. There are 16 residues in the CDR3. Supplemented by reference TRBV11-3 and TRBJ2-3, the full variable domain reads EAGVVQSPRYKIIEKKQPVAFWCNPISGHNTLYWYLQNLGQGPELLIRYENEEAVDDSQLPKDRFSAERLKGVDSTLKIQPAELGDSAVYLCASSARTSWNTDTQYFGPGTRLTVL.